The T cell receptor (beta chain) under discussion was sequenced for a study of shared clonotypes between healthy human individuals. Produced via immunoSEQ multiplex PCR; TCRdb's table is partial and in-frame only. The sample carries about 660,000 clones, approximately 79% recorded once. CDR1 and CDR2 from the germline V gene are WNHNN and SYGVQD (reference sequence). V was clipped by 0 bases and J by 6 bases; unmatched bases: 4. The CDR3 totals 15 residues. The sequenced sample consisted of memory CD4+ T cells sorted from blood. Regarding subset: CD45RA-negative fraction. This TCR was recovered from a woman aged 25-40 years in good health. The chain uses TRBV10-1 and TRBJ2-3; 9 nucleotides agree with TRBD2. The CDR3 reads CASSESREGRDTQYF. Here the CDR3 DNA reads TGCGCCAGCAGTGAGTCGCGGGAGGGCCGGGATACGCAGTATTTT.